This T cell receptor beta chain was found in a study of siplizumab effects on memory and regulatory T cells. Whole-study results and caveats: Suppressive capability of dividing Tregs from siplizumab cultures went unverified. Naive or memory phenotype was unassignable for roughly 75-96% of proliferating CD4+ or CD8+ clones. Siplizumab significantly lowered the alloreactive sequences that could be traced to unstimulated CD4+ memory cells.

CDR1 and CDR2 from the germline V gene are SGDLS and YYNGEE. The CDR3 extends over 15 amino acids. V was shortened by 0 bases and J by 4 bases, with 11 bases between the two germline ends. Each sample had approximately 10^5 TCR templates assayed. Produced via immunoSEQ multiplex PCR; TCRdb's table is partial and in-frame only. The table lists over 95,000 clones, around 93% of them singletons. Comments on this clone: Its antigen is currently unknown.

The gene calls are TRBV9 and TRBJ1-3, with D perhaps TRBD1 (6 bases). The receptor's source is a human donor in good health. The sample comprised non-Treg CD4+ T cells sorted from blood. CDR3 bases: TGTGCCAGCAGCGTAGTGGCAGGGGCAGGAAACACCATATATTTT. Translating it yields CASSVVAGAGNTIYF.